Below, 30 T cell receptor beta chains from the same sample are listed, as sequenced in a study of neurological immune-mediated disorders. TCRdb independently ran MiXCR on the 5' RACE reads; one entry per CDR3 protein. The sample consists of about 74,000 distinct CDR3 sequences, roughly 5.6% of them appearing once. Sequencing input: PBMCs. Source of these receptors: a man aged 18 to 29 with multiple sclerosis.

This clonotype was observed at least ten times. The gene calls are TRBV19 and TRBJ2-1, with D hard to call. CDR1 is LNHDA, CDR2 SQIVND, per germline (reference sequence). CDR3 length: 13 residues. Trimming stripped 7 bases from V and 1 base from J, with 8 bases between. The CDR3 DNA reads TGTGCCAGTACCTCACCGTCCTACAATGAGCAGTTCTTC. This encodes CASTSPSYNEQFF.

This clonotype was observed at least ten times. The rearrangement joins TRBV20-1 to TRBJ1-2; 7 bases fit TRBD1. The germline V gene encodes CDR1 DFQATT and CDR2 SNEGSKA (reference sequence). Germline trimming cut 5 bases from V and 4 bases from J; bases unmatched to any gene: 16. The CDR3 has 16 residues. CDR3 region: CSAPTFNRGRGYGYTF. CDR3 nucleotides: TGCAGTGCTCCAACTTTTAACAGGGGAAGAGGCTATGGCTACACCTTC.

This clonotype occurred a few times. This chain links TRBV4-3 with TRBJ2-7; possible D gene TRBD2, 6 bases. V lost 1 base to trimming and J lost 9 bases, with 19 bases between them. Germline-derived CDR1 and CDR2 are LGHNA and YSLEER. The CDR3 length is 15 residues. CDR3 amino acids: CASSQGPTTDYPQYF. CDR3 DNA: TGCGCCAGCAGCCAAGGCCCTACAACGGACTACCCGCAGTACTTC.

This clonotype was seen at least ten times. The J gene is TRBJ2-7, the V gene TRBV18, with D uncertain. V dropped 3 bases and J dropped 0 bases, with 12 bases sitting between them. The CDR3 has 15 residues. Germline-derived CDR1 and CDR2 are KGHSH and LQKENI. This chain's CDR3 is CASSPAGRSSYEQYF. CDR3 DNA: TGTGCCAGCTCACCGGCTGGACGGAGCTCCTACGAGCAGTACTTC.

This clonotype was counted a few times. A junction end diverges from the germline sequence, so it may reflect a read error. The rearrangement links TRBV29-1 to TRBJ1-6, with a tentative D call TRBD1 (5 bases). The CDR3 is made up of 16 amino acids. The germline gives CDR1 SQVTM, CDR2 ANQGSEA. The CDR3 sequence is CSVEGDSRLYNSPLNF. The CDR3, as DNA: TGCAGCGTTGAGGGTGACAGCCGTCTGTATAATTCACCCCTCAACTTT.

This clonotype was recorded many times. V is TRBV29-1 and J is TRBJ2-3, with 7 nucleotides matching TRBD2. The junction had 3 bases not matched to a gene; V was cut back by 2 bases and J by 4 bases. Looked up from germline, CDR1 is SQVTM and CDR2 is ANQGSEA. The CDR3 is made up of 13 amino acids. The CDR3: CSVESRGADTQYF. The CDR3 DNA reads as TGCAGCGTTGAAAGCCGGGGGGCAGATACGCAGTATTTT.

Points on this clonotype: This may be a read error, as it is one base from a much larger clone. The chain links TRBV7-3 to TRBJ1-6, with 7 positions matching TRBD1. The CDR3 spans 15 residues. Trimming cost V 4 bases and J 6 bases; bases outside gene matches: 6. Germline CDR1 reads SGHTA; CDR2 reads FQGTGA. CDR3 in amino acids: CASSSQGLGNSPLHF. The CDR3 DNA reads TGTGCCAGCAGCTCACAGGGGTTAGGTAATTCACCCCTCCACTTT.

With regard to this clonotype: A much larger clonotype is one base distant, so this may be a read error. CDR3 residues: CASSLNRGTSAFF. The DNA of the CDR3 is TGTGCCAGCAGCTTAAATAGGGGCACCTCAGCTTTCTTT. The rearrangement uses TRBV7-2 and TRBJ1-1; D possibly corresponds to TRBD1 (5 bases). Trimming removed 2 bases from V and 10 bases from J, with 14 bases in between. Germline V gene lookup returns CDR1 SGHTA and CDR2 FQGNSA. The CDR3 totals 13 residues.

This clonotype appeared many times. The chain employs TRBV27 and TRBJ1-6, with D tentatively TRBD1 (5 bases). Trimming took off 10 bases at V and 10 bases at J, with 14 bases between the two ends. CDR1 is MNHEY, CDR2 SMNVEV, per germline (reference sequence). The CDR3 is made up of 12 amino acids. The CDR3 here is CATQGVGSPLHF. In DNA form, the CDR3 reads TGTGCCACCCAGGGTGTGGGATCACCCCTCCACTTT.

This clonotype was observed at least ten times. CDR3 DNA sequence: TGTGCCAGCAGGACAGGGGGCAGTGGCGGGGAGCTGTTTTTT. It encodes CASRTGGSGGELFF. The rearrangement uses TRBV6-1 and TRBJ2-2, with 10 bases aligning to TRBD1. V shed 6 bases and J 7 bases; nucleotides not matched to a gene: 5. CDR3 length: 14 amino acids. From germline, CDR1 is MNHNS and CDR2 SASEGT.

The table lists this clonotype with many counts. The chain couples TRBV20-1 to TRBJ2-7; no firm D call. V was shortened by 6 bases and J by 4 bases, with 10 bases between the two germline ends. The CDR3 runs to 11 residues. Per germline, CDR1 DFQATT and CDR2 SNEGSKA (reference sequence). In nucleotides, the CDR3 is TGCAGTGCCGTGACTTCTTACGAGCAGTACTTC. Amino acids: CSAVTSYEQYF.

This clonotype was counted many times. CDR3 in amino acids: CAISGATRRPYEQYF. The CDR3 nucleotides read TGTGCCATCAGTGGAGCCACGAGACGACCCTACGAGCAGTACTTC. This chain joins TRBV10-3 and TRBJ2-7; no clear D gene. The CDR3 totals 15 residues. Trimming removed 4 bases from V and 2 bases from J, with 15 bases in between. The germline gives CDR1 ENHRY, CDR2 SYGVKD.

In this sample, this clonotype turned up many times. The V and J genes are TRBV5-1 and TRBJ1-3, with 9 bases lining up with TRBD1. Per germline, CDR1 SGHRS and CDR2 YFSETQ. Trimming removed 3 bases from V and 3 bases from J; junction bases left unmatched: 7. The CDR3 totals 16 residues. The CDR3 coding sequence is TGCGCCAGCAGCTCGTCCACAGGGGGCTTTGGAAACACCATATATTTT. Translated: CASSSSTGGFGNTIYF.

This clonotype was counted ten times or more. V usage is TRBV15 and J usage is TRBJ2-7, with a tentative D call TRBD2 (6 bases). Germline CDR1 is LNHNV and CDR2 is YYDKDF (reference sequence). Trimming removed 1 base from V and 7 bases from J, with 11 bases in between. The CDR3 runs 13 residues. The CDR3 DNA reads TGTGCCACCAGCAGAGTGGTTGGGGGGGAGCAGTACTTC. This encodes CATSRVVGGEQYF.

The V call is TRBV6-6, the J call TRBJ2-3; D is perhaps TRBD1 or TRBD2 (6 bases each). V was shortened by 10 bases and J by 2 bases, with 19 bases between the two germline ends. The V gene's germline CDR1 is MNHNY and CDR2 SVGAGI (reference sequence). The CDR3 is made up of 15 amino acids. CDR3 loop: CATLGRGPFTDTQYF. CDR3 bases: TGTGCCACCCTGGGACGGGGGCCATTCACAGATACGCAGTATTTT.

The table lists this clonotype with many counts. The V call is TRBV20-1, the J call TRBJ1-6; D not resolved. This CDR3 has 12 residues. Germline CDR1 and CDR2: DFQATT and SNEGSKA (reference sequence). V shed 6 bases and J shed 10 bases, with 13 bases lying between them. As DNA, the CDR3 is TGCAGTGCCGGGCCCATCGGATCACCCCTCCACTTT. Translated: CSAGPIGSPLHF.

This clonotype occurred many times. The rearrangement uses TRBV6-1 and TRBJ1-5; 11 nucleotides match TRBD1. Trimming removed 6 bases from V and 5 bases from J; junction bases left unmatched: 3. Germline V gives CDR1 MNHNS, CDR2 SASEGT. The CDR3 consists of 14 residues. Written as DNA, the CDR3 is TGTGCCAGCAGCGGGACAGGGGGATATCAGCCCCAGCATTTT. It specifies CASSGTGGYQPQHF.

There are many counts of this clonotype. V usage is TRBV20-1 and J usage is TRBJ2-5; D uncertain. This CDR3 is built from 17 residues. Trimming shortened V by 0 bases and J by 5 bases, and 22 bases separated the two germline ends. Germline values: CDR1 DFQATT, CDR2 SNEGSKA (reference sequence). CDR3 DNA sequence: TGCAGTGCTAGAGATTCTCGGGCCATGACCCATGGGGAGACCCAGTACTTC. Translating it yields CSARDSRAMTHGETQYF.

This clonotype was seen ten or more times. The chain employs TRBV28 and TRBJ2-7; D is possibly TRBD2 (6 bases). Germline V lookup: CDR1 MDHEN, CDR2 SYDVKM. CDR3 length: 16 residues. Trimming left V 6 bases short and J 6 bases short, with 24 bases between. The CDR3 here is CASSRPRGLGRSEQYF. The CDR3 coding sequence is TGTGCCAGCAGCCGGCCCCGGGGACTGGGAAGATCCGAGCAGTACTTC.

Ten or more counts support this clonotype. The genes are TRBV6-5 and TRBJ1-1, with no clear D. The germline CDR1 and CDR2 sequences are MNHEY and SVGAGI. The CDR3 spans 14 residues. The ends were cut back, 4 bases at V and 1 base at J, with 10 bases in the middle. CDR3 sequence: CASSSLRSNTEAFF. CDR3 nucleotides: TGTGCCAGCAGTTCCCTTCGCTCGAACACTGAAGCTTTCTTT.

This clonotype was recorded at least ten times. V and J are TRBV7-2 and TRBJ2-2; D is perhaps TRBD1 (6 bases). Germline values: CDR1 SGHTA, CDR2 FQGNSA. The V end was cut by 7 bases, the J end by 3 bases, with 15 bases between. The CDR3 extends over 15 amino acids. CDR3 nucleotides: TGTGCCAGCACCGGCGCAGGGGTGGACACCGGGGAGCTGTTTTTT. It encodes CASTGAGVDTGELFF.

In its sample, this clonotype was seen many times. This sequence joins TRBV12-3 or TRBV12-4 and TRBJ1-2; tentative D call: TRBD1 (6 bases). Trimming stripped 2 bases from V and 3 bases from J, with 13 bases between. The CDR3 extends over 15 amino acids. CDR3 coding DNA: TGTGCCAGCAGTTTAACAGGGCCCTCCGACTATGGCTACACCTTC. Its protein product is CASSLTGPSDYGYTF.

This clonotype was seen at least ten times. J is TRBJ1-1 and V is TRBV5-6; tentatively, D is TRBD1 (6 bases). V lost 1 base and J 8 bases, leaving 15 bases between the germline ends. This CDR3 is built from 14 residues. Germline CDR1 reads SGHDT; CDR2 reads YYEEEE. The CDR3 spells CASSLSWTATEAFF. CDR3 nucleotides: TGTGCCAGCAGCTTGTCTTGGACAGCCACCGAAGCTTTCTTT.

Comments on this clonotype: The junction departs from the called germline gene at one end, perhaps through a read error. V and J are TRBV6-5 and TRBJ1-5; D not certain. The CDR3 covers 15 residues. Germline V lookup: CDR1 MNHEY, CDR2 SVGAGI. The CDR3 DNA reads as TGTGCCAGCAGTTACTCAGCCCAGACAAATCAGCCCCAGAATTTT. This gives the protein CASSYSAQTNQPQNF.

In this sample, this clonotype turned up many times. The genes are TRBV5-1 and TRBJ2-1; 12 nucleotides match TRBD2. The CDR3 length is 18 residues. Per the germline V gene, CDR1 is SGHRS and CDR2 is YFSETQ. J was trimmed by 4 bases and V by 3 bases; bases with no gene match: 11. CDR3 in amino acids: CASSWGELAGGSYNEQFF. The CDR3 DNA reads as TGCGCCAGCAGCTGGGGGGAACTAGCGGGGGGATCTTACAATGAGCAGTTCTTC.

The chain's CDR3 is CAWSVGNTGELFF. Written as DNA, the CDR3 is TGTGCCTGGAGTGTTGGTAACACCGGGGAGCTGTTTTTT. J is TRBJ2-2 and V is TRBV30; D gene unclear. Trimming removed 0 bases from V and 2 bases from J, with 4 bases in between. Germline-derived CDR1 and CDR2 are GTSNPN and SVGIG (reference sequence). CDR3 size: 13 residues.

This clonotype was recorded at least ten times. The chain recombines TRBV7-2 with TRBJ2-3, with no clear D. The CDR3 is 12 residues long. V lost 4 bases and J 3 bases, leaving 5 bases between the germline ends. The germline V gene has CDR1 SGHTA and CDR2 FQGNSA. The CDR3 bases are TGTGCCAGCAGCTCGGCTACAGATACGCAGTATTTT. Encoded protein: CASSSATDTQYF.

This clonotype was counted at least ten times. CDR3 residues: CSVVGLWEETQYF. CDR3 nucleotide sequence: TGCAGCGTTGTGGGGTTATGGGAAGAGACCCAGTACTTC. This chain links TRBV29-1 with TRBJ2-5; D call uncertain. Germline assignment: CDR1 SQVTM and CDR2 ANQGSEA. With 4 bases removed from V and 3 bases from J, the gap between germline ends came to 12 bases. This CDR3 has 13 residues.

This clonotype came up many times. The chain has TRBV11-2 and TRBJ2-1, with unresolved D. The CDR3 extends over 14 amino acids. The germline V gene has CDR1 SGHAT and CDR2 FQNNGV. V was cut by 4 bases and J by 3 bases, with 10 bases left in between. The CDR3 nucleotides are TGTGCCAGCAGCTCACTTCGGTTCTACAATGAGCAGTTCTTC. This translates into CASSSLRFYNEQFF.

The table lists this clonotype with many counts. This chain links TRBV5-1 with TRBJ2-7; no definite D call. V was trimmed by 1 base and J by 1 base, leaving 9 bases between them. Germline V gene sequence: CDR1 SGHRS, CDR2 YFSETQ. CDR3 length equals 14 residues. The CDR3 here is CASSLYGSSYEQYF. The CDR3 nucleotides read TGCGCCAGCAGCTTGTATGGCAGTTCCTACGAGCAGTACTTC.